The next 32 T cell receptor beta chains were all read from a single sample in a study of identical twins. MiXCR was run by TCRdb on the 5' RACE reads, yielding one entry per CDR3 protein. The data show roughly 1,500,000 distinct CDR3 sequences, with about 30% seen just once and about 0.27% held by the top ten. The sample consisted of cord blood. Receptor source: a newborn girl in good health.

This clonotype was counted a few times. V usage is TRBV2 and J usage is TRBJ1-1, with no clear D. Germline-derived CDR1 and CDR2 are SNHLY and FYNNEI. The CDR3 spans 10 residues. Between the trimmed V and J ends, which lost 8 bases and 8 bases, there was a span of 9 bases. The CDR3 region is CASSGREAFF. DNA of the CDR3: TGTGCCAGCTCGGGCAGGGAAGCTTTCTTT. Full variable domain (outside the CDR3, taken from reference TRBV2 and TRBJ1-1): EPEVTQTPSHQVTQMGQEVILRCVPISNHLYFYWYRQILGQKVEFLVSFYNNEISEKSEIFDDQFSVERPDGSNFTLKIRSTKLEDSAMYFCASSGREAFFGQGTRLTVV.

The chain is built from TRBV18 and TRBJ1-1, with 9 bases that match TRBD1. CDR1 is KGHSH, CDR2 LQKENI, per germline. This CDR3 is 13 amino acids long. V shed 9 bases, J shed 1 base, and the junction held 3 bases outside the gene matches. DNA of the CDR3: TGTGCCAGTATACAGGGGGCGAACACTGAAGCTTTCTTT. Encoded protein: CASIQGANTEAFF.

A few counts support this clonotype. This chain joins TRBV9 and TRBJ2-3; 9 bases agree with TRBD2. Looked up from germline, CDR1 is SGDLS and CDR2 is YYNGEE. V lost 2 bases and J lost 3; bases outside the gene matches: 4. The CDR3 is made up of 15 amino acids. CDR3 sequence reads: CASSVFSGSTDTQYF. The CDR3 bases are TGTGCCAGCAGCGTTTTTAGCGGGAGTACAGATACGCAGTATTTT.

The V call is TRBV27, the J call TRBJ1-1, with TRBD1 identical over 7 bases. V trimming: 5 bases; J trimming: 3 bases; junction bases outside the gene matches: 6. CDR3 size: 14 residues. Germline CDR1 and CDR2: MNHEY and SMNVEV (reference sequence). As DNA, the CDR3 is TGTGCCAGCAGTCACGACAGGGCGGACACTGAAGCTTTCTTT. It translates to CASSHDRADTEAFF.

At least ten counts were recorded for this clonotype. As DNA, the CDR3 is TGTGCCAGCAGCTTAGAACTCCTTCGGGAGCAGTTCTTC. Amino acids: CASSLELLREQFF. The chain employs TRBV7-2 and TRBJ2-1, with no clear D. This CDR3 is 13 amino acids long. Trimming left V 1 base short and J 10 bases short, with 11 bases between. Germline values: CDR1 SGHTA, CDR2 FQGNSA.

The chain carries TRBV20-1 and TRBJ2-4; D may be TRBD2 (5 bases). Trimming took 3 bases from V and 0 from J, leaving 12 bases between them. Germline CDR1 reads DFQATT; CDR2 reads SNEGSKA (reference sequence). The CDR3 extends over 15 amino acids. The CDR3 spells CSASVARLAKNIQYF. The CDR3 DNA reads TGCAGTGCTAGTGTAGCGCGACTAGCCAAAAACATTCAGTACTTC.

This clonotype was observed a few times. CDR3 nucleotide sequence: TGTGCCAGCACCTCGGGACTAGCGGGGGGCACAGATACGCAGTATTTT. Encoded protein: CASTSGLAGGTDTQYF. This chain uses TRBV12-3 or TRBV12-4 with TRBJ2-3, with 14 bases lining up with TRBD2. With V trimmed by 7 bases and J by 1 base, 4 bases remained unmatched. The CDR3 covers 16 residues.

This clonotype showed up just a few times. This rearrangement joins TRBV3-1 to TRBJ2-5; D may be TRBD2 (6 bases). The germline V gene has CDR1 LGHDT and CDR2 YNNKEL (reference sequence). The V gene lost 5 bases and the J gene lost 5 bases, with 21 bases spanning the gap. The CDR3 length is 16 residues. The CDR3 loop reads CASSSKRAKWWETQYF. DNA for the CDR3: TGTGCCAGCAGCTCAAAGCGGGCCAAATGGTGGGAGACCCAGTACTTC.

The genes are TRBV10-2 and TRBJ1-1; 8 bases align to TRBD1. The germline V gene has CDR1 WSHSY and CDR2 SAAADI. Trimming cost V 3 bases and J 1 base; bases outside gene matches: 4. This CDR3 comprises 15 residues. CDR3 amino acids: CASSDTGTGNTEAFF. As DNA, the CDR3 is TGCGCCAGCAGTGACACCGGGACAGGGAACACTGAAGCTTTCTTT.

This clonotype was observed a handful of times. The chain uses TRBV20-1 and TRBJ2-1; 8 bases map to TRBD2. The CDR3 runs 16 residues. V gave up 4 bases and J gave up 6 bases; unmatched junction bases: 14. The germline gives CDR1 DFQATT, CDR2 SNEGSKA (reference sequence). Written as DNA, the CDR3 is TGCAGTGCTATTGTAAATCGAGGACTAGCACCCAATGAGCAGTTCTTC. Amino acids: CSAIVNRGLAPNEQFF.

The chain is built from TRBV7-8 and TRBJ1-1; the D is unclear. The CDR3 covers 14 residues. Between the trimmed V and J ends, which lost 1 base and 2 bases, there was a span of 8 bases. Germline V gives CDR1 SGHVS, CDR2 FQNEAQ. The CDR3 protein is CASSLDGFNTEAFF. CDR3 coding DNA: TGTGCCAGCAGCTTAGATGGGTTTAACACTGAAGCTTTCTTT.

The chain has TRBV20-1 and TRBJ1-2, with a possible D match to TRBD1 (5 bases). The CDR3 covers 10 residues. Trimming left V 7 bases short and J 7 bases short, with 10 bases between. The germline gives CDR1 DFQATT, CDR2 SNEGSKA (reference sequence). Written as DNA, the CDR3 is TGCAGTGTAGGGGATCTTGGCTACACCTTC. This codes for CSVGDLGYTF.

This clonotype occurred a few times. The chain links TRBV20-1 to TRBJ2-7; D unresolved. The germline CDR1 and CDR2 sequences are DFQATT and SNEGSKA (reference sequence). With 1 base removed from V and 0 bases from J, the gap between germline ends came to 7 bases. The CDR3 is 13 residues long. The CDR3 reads CSARVPDSYEQYF. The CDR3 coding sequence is TGCAGTGCTAGAGTCCCAGACTCCTACGAGCAGTACTTC.

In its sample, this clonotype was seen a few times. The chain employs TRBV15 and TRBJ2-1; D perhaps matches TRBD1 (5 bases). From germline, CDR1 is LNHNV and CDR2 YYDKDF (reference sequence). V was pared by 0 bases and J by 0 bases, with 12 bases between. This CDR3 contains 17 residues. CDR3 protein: CATSRETDTSSYNEQFF. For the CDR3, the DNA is TGTGCCACCAGCAGAGAGACAGACACGAGCTCCTACAATGAGCAGTTCTTC.

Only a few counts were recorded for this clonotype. Here the CDR3 DNA reads TGTGCCAGCAGCCAAGAAGCAGGTGTGGACTATGGCTACACCTTC. This sequence encodes CASSQEAGVDYGYTF. This chain uses TRBV4-2 with TRBJ1-2, with D unclear. CDR1 and CDR2 (germline): LGHNA, YNFKEQ. The CDR3 runs 15 residues. The V and J ends lost 0 bases and 3 bases respectively, with 11 bases between them.

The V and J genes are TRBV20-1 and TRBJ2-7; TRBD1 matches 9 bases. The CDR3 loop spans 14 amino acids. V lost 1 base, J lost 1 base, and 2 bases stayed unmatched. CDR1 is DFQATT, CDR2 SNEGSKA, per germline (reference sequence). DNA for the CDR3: TGCAGTGCTAGAGTGACAGGGGGTTCCTACGAGCAGTACTTC. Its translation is CSARVTGGSYEQYF.

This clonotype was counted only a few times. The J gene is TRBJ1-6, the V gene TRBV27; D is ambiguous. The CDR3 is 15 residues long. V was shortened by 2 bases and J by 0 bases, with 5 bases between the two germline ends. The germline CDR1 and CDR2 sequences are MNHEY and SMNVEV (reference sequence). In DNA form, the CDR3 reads TGTGCCAGCAGTTTAGGTGTCTCCTATAATTCACCCCTCCACTTT. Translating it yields CASSLGVSYNSPLHF.

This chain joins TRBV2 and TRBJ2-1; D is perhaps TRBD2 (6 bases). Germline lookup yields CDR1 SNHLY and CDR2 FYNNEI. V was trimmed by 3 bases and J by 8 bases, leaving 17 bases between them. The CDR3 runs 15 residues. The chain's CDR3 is CASSDPGVAADEQFF. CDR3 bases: TGTGCCAGCAGTGATCCTGGCGTAGCGGCGGATGAGCAGTTCTTC. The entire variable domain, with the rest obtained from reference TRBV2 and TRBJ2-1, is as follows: EPEVTQTPSHQVTQMGQEVILRCVPISNHLYFYWYRQILGQKVEFLVSFYNNEISEKSEIFDDQFSVERPDGSNFTLKIRSTKLEDSAMYFCASSDPGVAADEQFFGPGTRLTVL.

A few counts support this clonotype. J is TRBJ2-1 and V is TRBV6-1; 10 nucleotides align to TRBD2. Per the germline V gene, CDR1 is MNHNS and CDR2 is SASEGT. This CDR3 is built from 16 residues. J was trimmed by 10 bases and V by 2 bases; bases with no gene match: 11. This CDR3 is CASSEWLAGASLEQFF. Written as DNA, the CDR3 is TGTGCCAGCAGTGAATGGCTAGCGGGGGCGTCTTTGGAGCAGTTCTTC.

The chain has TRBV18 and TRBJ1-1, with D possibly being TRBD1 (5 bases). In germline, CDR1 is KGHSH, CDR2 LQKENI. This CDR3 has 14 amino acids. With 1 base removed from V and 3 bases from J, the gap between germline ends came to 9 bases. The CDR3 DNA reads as TGTGCCAGCTCACCACTTAGGGGTGACACTGAAGCTTTCTTT. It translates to CASSPLRGDTEAFF.

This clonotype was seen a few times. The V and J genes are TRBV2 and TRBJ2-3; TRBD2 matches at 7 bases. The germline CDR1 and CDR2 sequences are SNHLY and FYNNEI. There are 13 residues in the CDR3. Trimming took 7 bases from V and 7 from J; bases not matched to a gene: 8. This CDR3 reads CASIGAGPHTQYF. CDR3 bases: TGTGCCAGCATCGGAGCGGGGCCACATACGCAGTATTTT.

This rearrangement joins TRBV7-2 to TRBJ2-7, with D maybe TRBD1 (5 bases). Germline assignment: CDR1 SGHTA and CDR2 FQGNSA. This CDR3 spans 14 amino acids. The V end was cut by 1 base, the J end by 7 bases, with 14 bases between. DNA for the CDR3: TGTGCCAGCAGCTTAGTAAAGGGGCGCTGGGAGCAGTACTTC. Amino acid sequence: CASSLVKGRWEQYF. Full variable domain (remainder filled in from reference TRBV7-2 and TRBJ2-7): GAGVSQSPSNKVTEKGKDVELRCDPISGHTALYWYRQSLGQGLEFLIYFQGNSAPDKSGLPSDRFSAERTGGSVSTLTIQRTQQEDSAVYLCASSLVKGRWEQYFGPGTRLTVT.

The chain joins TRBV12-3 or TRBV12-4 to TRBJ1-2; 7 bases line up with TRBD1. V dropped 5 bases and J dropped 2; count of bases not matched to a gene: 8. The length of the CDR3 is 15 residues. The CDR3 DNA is TGTGCCAGCAGTCCCGAATCGACAGGGAACTATGGCTACACCTTC. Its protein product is CASSPESTGNYGYTF.

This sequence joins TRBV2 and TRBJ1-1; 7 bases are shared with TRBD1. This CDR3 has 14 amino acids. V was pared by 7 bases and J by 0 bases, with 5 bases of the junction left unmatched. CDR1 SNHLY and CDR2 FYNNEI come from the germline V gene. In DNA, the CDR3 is TGTGCCAGCAAAGGGGGCAGGCTGAACACTGAAGCTTTCTTT. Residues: CASKGGRLNTEAFF.

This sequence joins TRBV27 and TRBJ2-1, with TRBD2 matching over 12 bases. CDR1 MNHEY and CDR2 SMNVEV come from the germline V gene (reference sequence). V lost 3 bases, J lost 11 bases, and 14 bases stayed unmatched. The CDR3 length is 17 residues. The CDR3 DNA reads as TGTGCCAGCAGTTTGGCTGGGACTAGCGGGCCCCCCTTGAAGCAGTTCTTC. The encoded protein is CASSLAGTSGPPLKQFF.

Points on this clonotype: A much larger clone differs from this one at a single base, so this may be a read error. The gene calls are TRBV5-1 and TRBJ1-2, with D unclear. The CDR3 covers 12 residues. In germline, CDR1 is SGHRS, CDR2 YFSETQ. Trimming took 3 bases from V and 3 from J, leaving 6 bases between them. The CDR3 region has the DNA TGCGCCAGCAGCTGTACAGACTATGGCTACACCTTC. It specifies CASSCTDYGYTF.

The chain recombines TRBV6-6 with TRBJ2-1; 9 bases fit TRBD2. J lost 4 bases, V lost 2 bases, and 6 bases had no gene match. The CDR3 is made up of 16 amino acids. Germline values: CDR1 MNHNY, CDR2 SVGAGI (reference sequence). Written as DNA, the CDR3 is TGTGCCAGCAGTTACGGGACTAGCCTTTTTTACAATGAGCAGTTCTTC. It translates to CASSYGTSLFYNEQFF.

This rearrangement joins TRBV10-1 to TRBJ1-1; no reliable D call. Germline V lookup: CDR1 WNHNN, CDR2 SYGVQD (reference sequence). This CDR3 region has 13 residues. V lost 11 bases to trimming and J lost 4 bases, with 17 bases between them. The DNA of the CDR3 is TGCGCCTCGCAGACGGGGAGTCTCACTGAAGCTTTCTTT. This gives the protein CASQTGSLTEAFF.

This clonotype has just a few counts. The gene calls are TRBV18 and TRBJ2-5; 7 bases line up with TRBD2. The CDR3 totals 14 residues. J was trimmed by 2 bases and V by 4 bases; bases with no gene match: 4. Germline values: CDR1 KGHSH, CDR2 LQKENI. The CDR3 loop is CASSRDYSQETQYF. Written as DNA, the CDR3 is TGTGCCAGCTCACGGGACTATTCTCAAGAGACCCAGTACTTC.

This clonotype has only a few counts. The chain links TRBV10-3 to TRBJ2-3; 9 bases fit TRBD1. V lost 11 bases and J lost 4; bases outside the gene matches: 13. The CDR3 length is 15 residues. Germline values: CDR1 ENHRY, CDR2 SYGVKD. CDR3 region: CAAASGTGLADTQYF. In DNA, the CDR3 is TGTGCCGCCGCCTCCGGGACAGGGCTGGCAGATACGCAGTATTTT.

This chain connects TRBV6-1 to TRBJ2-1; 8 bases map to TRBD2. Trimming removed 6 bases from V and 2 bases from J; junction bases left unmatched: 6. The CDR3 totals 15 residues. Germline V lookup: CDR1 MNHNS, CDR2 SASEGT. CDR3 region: CASRDGAGAYNEQFF. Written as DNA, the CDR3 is TGTGCCAGCAGAGATGGAGCGGGAGCCTACAATGAGCAGTTCTTC.

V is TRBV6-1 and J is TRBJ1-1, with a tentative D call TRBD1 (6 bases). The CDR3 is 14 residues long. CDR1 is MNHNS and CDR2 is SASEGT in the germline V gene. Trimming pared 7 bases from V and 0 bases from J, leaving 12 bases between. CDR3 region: CASKGGRMNTEAFF. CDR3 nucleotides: TGTGCCAGCAAGGGGGGTAGAATGAACACTGAAGCTTTCTTT.